Listed below are T cell receptor beta chains from one sample, sequenced in a study of cytomegalovirus exposure and HLA in healthy donors. The repertoire was sequenced with immunoSEQ multiplex PCR; TCRdb's copy has only in-frame clones and lacks some. The table lists 150,000 to 200,000 clones, about 90% of them singletons. The sequenced sample was PBMCs. The receptors come from a woman between 18 and 29 years old in good health and CMV-seropositive. Both conserved end residues are part of each CDR3. A D gene is named only where the DNA matches it firmly. Clone size appears in some rows only: once, few, many, or a class for an expanded clone.

.,TRBJ2-1,TRBV7-9,TRBD2,CASSLGYGGGQQFF,TGTGCCAGCAGCTTAGGGTACGGCGGGGGGCAGCAGTTCTTC
.,TRBJ2-1,TRBV6-1,TRBD2,CASSEARGSVYEQFF,TGTGCCAGCAGTGAAGCTCGCGGGAGTGTCTATGAGCAGTTCTTC
.,TRBJ2-7,TRBV6-5,.,CASSSTPRDEQYF,TGTGCCAGCAGTTCTACCCCCAGGGACGAGCAGTACTTC
.,TRBJ2-2,TRBV5-4,.,CASSPPRLENTGELFF,TGTGCCAGCAGCCCGCCTCGCCTAGAAAACACCGGGGAGCTGTTTTTT
.,TRBJ2-4,TRBV4-1,TRBD1,CASSQPTRGPQNIQYF,TGCGCCAGCAGCCAGCCCACCAGGGGGCCTCAAAACATTCAGTACTTC
.,TRBJ2-7,TRBV19,.,CASSPDGGYEQYF,TGTGCCAGTAGTCCGGACGGGGGTTACGAGCAGTACTTC
.,TRBJ1-2,TRBV4-3,TRBD1,CASSQGMRTGTNYGYTF,TGCGCCAGCAGCCAAGGCATGAGGACAGGCACTAACTATGGCTACACCTTC
.,TRBJ2-5,TRBV14,.,CASSHLWGEYQETQYF,TGTGCCAGCAGCCATTTGTGGGGGGAATACCAAGAGACCCAGTACTTC
.,TRBJ2-3,TRBV7-2,TRBD2,CASTRDGGSLSTDTQYF,TGTGCCAGCACCAGAGACGGGGGGTCCCTGAGCACAGATACGCAGTATTTT
.,TRBJ1-1,TRBV6-1,.,CASSGPLAGMNTEAFF,TGTGCCAGCAGTGGTCCCTTGGCGGGGATGAACACTGAAGCTTTCTTT
.,TRBJ1-3,TRBV7-2,.,CASSFKLSGRSSGNTIYF,TGTGCCAGCAGCTTTAAGTTGAGTGGGCGTAGCTCTGGAAACACCATATATTTT
.,TRBJ2-5,TRBV6-5,.,CASSYAGRWETQYF,TGTGCCAGCAGTTATGCGGGGAGGTGGGAGACCCAGTACTTC
.,TRBJ1-2,TRBV28,TRBD1,CASRTGAIGGYTF,TGTGCCTCCCGGACAGGGGCTATCGGCGGCTACACCTTC
.,TRBJ2-7,TRBV7-8,TRBD2,CASSPLAGVDEQYF,TGTGCCAGCAGCCCATTAGCGGGAGTCGACGAGCAGTACTTC
.,TRBJ1-5,TRBV6-1,.,CASSELIGYSNQPQHF,TGTGCCAGCAGTGAACTCATCGGGTATAGCAATCAGCCCCAGCATTTT
.,TRBJ2-1,TRBV29-1,TRBD2,CSVEDFEAGVNEQFF,TGCAGCGTTGAAGATTTCGAGGCGGGAGTGAATGAGCAGTTCTTC
.,TRBJ2-1,TRBV7-9,TRBD2,CASSLTRGELKEQFF,TGTGCCAGCAGCTTGACGCGGGGGGAACTTAAGGAGCAGTTCTTC
.,TRBJ2-7,TRBV4-3,.,CASSQEGLGNEQYF,TGCGCCAGCAGCCAAGAAGGCCTAGGCAACGAGCAGTACTTC
.,TRBJ2-5,TRBV6-5,.,CASGKGGRGETQYF,TGTGCCAGCGGAAAGGGCGGCCGGGGGGAGACCCAGTACTTC
.,TRBJ2-1,TRBV15,.,CATRTGGPSYNEQFF,TGTGCCACCAGGACGGGGGGCCCCTCCTACAATGAGCAGTTCTTC
.,TRBJ2-7,TRBV6-5,TRBD1,CASSYSTGPRGEQYF,TGTGCCAGCAGTTACTCGACAGGGCCAAGGGGGGAGCAGTACTTC
once,TRBJ1-5,TRBV19,.,CASSSRGDQPQHF,TGTGCCAGTAGTAGCCGGGGGGATCAGCCCCAGCATTTT
once,TRBJ2-1,TRBV13,TRBD1,CASSSATGREQFF,TGTGCCAGCAGCTCCGCGACAGGGCGGGAGCAGTTCTTC
.,TRBJ2-7,TRBV7-8,TRBD2,CASSLVAGGSIYEQYF,TGTGCCAGCAGCTTAGTGGCGGGGGGCTCCATCTACGAGCAGTACTTC
.,TRBJ1-1,TRBV30,TRBD1,CASLMDRGREEAFF,TGTGCCTCCCTCATGGACAGGGGGCGAGAGGAAGCTTTCTTT
.,TRBJ2-3,TRBV7-7,TRBD1,CASSSGTGRSDTQYF,TGTGCCAGCAGCTCCGGGACAGGGCGTTCAGATACGCAGTATTTT
.,TRBJ1-3,TRBV7-2,.,CASSSGRRGIGNTIYF,TGTGCCAGCAGCTCCGGGAGGAGAGGGATTGGAAACACCATATATTTT
.,TRBJ2-1,TRBV4-3,TRBD1,CASSQDLRGQGSYNEQFF,TGCGCCAGCAGCCAAGATCTAAGGGGGCAGGGGTCCTACAATGAGCAGTTCTTC
once,TRBJ1-2,TRBV5-4,.,CASSLPPYRQAPEGYTF,TGTGCCAGCAGCTTGCCCCCATACCGACAGGCCCCAGAGGGCTACACCTTC
.,TRBJ2-2,TRBV25-1,TRBD1,CASRLGQGSTGELFF,TGTGCCAGCAGACTCGGACAGGGAAGCACCGGGGAGCTGTTTTTT
.,TRBJ2-2,TRBV19,TRBD1,CASSITGAYTGELFF,TGTGCCAGTAGTATCACAGGGGCTTACACCGGGGAGCTGTTTTTT
.,TRBJ2-7,TRBV29-1,TRBD1,CSVEEDRGGVRMNEQYF,TGCAGCGTTGAGGAAGACAGGGGGGGTGTTCGGATGAACGAGCAGTACTTC
.,TRBJ1-3,TRBV4-1,.,CASSQAGASFPSGNTIYF,TGCGCCAGCAGCCAAGCAGGTGCCTCCTTTCCCTCTGGAAACACCATATATTTT
.,TRBJ1-3,TRBV18,.,CASSRFNGDLSGNTIYF,TGTGCCAGCTCACGATTCAACGGTGATCTATCTGGAAACACCATATATTTT
.,TRBJ2-3,TRBV7-2,TRBD2,CASSLLAGENTQYF,TGTGCCAGCAGCCTCCTAGCGGGAGAAAATACGCAGTATTTT
.,TRBJ2-3,TRBV6-6,TRBD2,CASSYQAGVIDTQYF,TGTGCCAGCAGTTACCAGGCGGGAGTAATAGATACGCAGTATTTT
.,TRBJ2-3,TRBV29-1,TRBD2,CSGTSGAGDTQYF,TGCAGCGGGACTAGCGGGGCGGGGGATACGCAGTATTTT
.,TRBJ2-7,TRBV28,.,CASSDLASEQYF,TGTGCCAGCAGTGACCTAGCGAGCGAGCAGTACTTC
.,TRBJ2-5,TRBV21-1,.,CASSRHNQETQYF,TGTGCCAGCAGCAGACATAACCAAGAGACCCAGTACTTC
.,TRBJ2-1,TRBV5-1,.,CASSLIQGNEQFF,TGCGCCAGCAGCTTGATACAGGGCAATGAGCAGTTCTTC
once,TRBJ1-2,TRBV4-3,TRBD1,CASSQDQGVAYTF,TGCGCCAGCAGCCAAGACCAGGGGGTGGCCTACACCTTC
.,TRBJ1-6,TRBV18,.,CASSPIGRDGVLHF,TGTGCCAGCTCACCAATAGGGAGGGATGGAGTCCTCCACTTT
.,TRBJ1-2,TRBV14,TRBD1,CASSPGTTGGYGYTF,TGTGCCAGCAGCCCCGGAACTACAGGGGGATATGGCTACACCTTC
.,TRBJ2-7,TRBV5-4,.,CASTPKGGGEQYF,TGTGCCAGCACCCCCAAGGGGGGGGGCGAGCAGTACTTC
.,TRBJ2-5,TRBV27,.,CASGRRETQYF,TGTGCCAGCGGTCGGCGGGAGACCCAGTACTTC
.,TRBJ2-7,TRBV9,.,CASSVAPDSSYEQYF,TGTGCCAGCAGCGTAGCCCCAGACAGCTCCTACGAGCAGTACTTC
.,TRBJ2-7,TRBV5-1,TRBD1,CASSTGQGGRYEQYF,TGCGCCAGCAGCACGGGACAGGGTGGGCGTTACGAGCAGTACTTC
.,TRBJ2-7,TRBV6-5,.,CASSFGLLGGYEQYF,TGTGCCAGCAGTTTTGGTCTTCTGGGGGGCTACGAGCAGTACTTC
.,TRBJ2-7,TRBV11-2,.,CASSPLTYEQYF,TGTGCCAGCAGCCCTCTAACCTACGAGCAGTACTTC